The 8 T cell receptor gamma chains below were found in one sample sequenced in a study of gamma-delta chains in newborns, infants, children (dated by TCRdb to about 2019). The data were produced on an Illumina MiSeq. TCRdb reprocessed the public data with the CATT caller; entries with the same nucleotide sequence were combined afterwards. For this sample the table gives under 3,000 gamma-chain clones, of which more than 35% were detected only once. 4% to 5.5% of the sample is held by the ten biggest clonotypes. The sequencing sample was made of blood. The receptors shown here come from a child who was a newborn, infant or young child, either healthy, febrile or measles-vaccinated (not recorded which).

The chain employs TRGV2 and TRGJ1 or TRGJ2. The J gene, left out of TCRdb, was set here by checking the DNA against germline. J lost 7 bases, V lost 0 bases, and 12 bases had no gene match. Germline V gives CDR1 EGSNGY, CDR2 YDSYNSKV. This CDR3 has 15 residues. The DNA for the CDR3 is TGTGCCACCTGGGACGGGCAGGTTCTCGGCTATAAGAAACTCTTT. Translating gives CATWDGQVLGYKKLF.

The chain combines TRGV4 with TRGJP2. With 4 bases clipped from V and 15 bases from J, the junction kept 11 bases outside the gene matches. The CDR3 is 12 residues long. Germline lookup yields CDR1 EGSTGY and CDR2 YDSYTSSV. CDR3 DNA: TGTGCCACCTGGGACGGCCTTAGGGTCAAGACGTTT. Amino acid sequence: CATWDGLRVKTF.

Notes on this clone: Relative to the germline gene, one junction end is altered; a read error may explain this. The rearrangement uses TRGV3 and TRGJ1 or TRGJ2. The J gene, absent from TCRdb, was called here by matching the DNA to germline. Germline CDR1 VTNTFY, CDR2 YDVSTARD (reference sequence). This CDR3 comprises 14 residues. The CDR3: CATCDRPPYYKKLF. CDR3 bases: TGTGCCACCTGTGACAGGCCTCCATATTATAAGAAACTCTTT.

The rearrangement joins TRGV3 to TRGJ1 or TRGJ2. As TCRdb names no J gene, one was assigned here on the basis of a DNA match to germline. Germline loops: CDR1 VTNTFY, CDR2 YDVSTARD (reference sequence). This CDR3 spans 13 amino acids. V lost 6 bases to trimming and J lost 3 bases; unmatched junction nucleotides: 8. The CDR3 DNA follows: TGTGCCACCTGGAGAGGATTTTATTATAAGAAACTCTTT. Translating gives CATWRGFYYKKLF.

There are a few counts of this clone. An end of the junction differs from the germline gene, which may be a read error. This rearrangement joins TRGV2 to TRGJ1 or TRGJ2. Assignment of the J gene here rests on matching the DNA to germline, because TCRdb gives none. The CDR3 length is 11 residues. Germline CDR1 reads EGSNGY; CDR2 reads YDSYNSKV. The CDR3 loop is CATGDGHKKLF. For the CDR3, the DNA is TGTGCCACCGGGGACGGGCACAAGAAACTCTTT.

J is TRGJ1 or TRGJ2 and V is TRGV5. TCRdb records no J gene; here it was assigned by comparing the DNA to germline. V gave up 3 bases and J gave up 12 bases; unmatched junction bases: 8. Germline V gives CDR1 VINAFY, CDR2 YDVSNSKD. This CDR3 comprises 11 residues. CDR3 nucleotide sequence: TGTGCCACCTGGGACGGGCGAGGGAAACTCTTT. Translation gives CATWDGRGKLF.

The chain combines TRGV4 with TRGJ1 or TRGJ2. The J gene is not listed in TCRdb, so it was assigned here from a DNA match to germline. V was pared by 12 bases and J by 3 bases, with 8 bases of the junction left unmatched. The CDR3 covers 11 residues. Germline CDR1 is EGSTGY and CDR2 is YDSYTSSV. The CDR3 coding sequence is TGTGCCTGCGGGGTTTATTATAAGAAACTCTTT. Protein sequence: CACGVYYKKLF.

This clone was counted a few times. The J gene is TRGJP, the V gene TRGV9. Matching the DNA to germline supplied the J gene, which TCRdb does not give. V was pared by 3 bases and J by 3 bases, with 2 bases of the junction left unmatched. The germline V gene has CDR1 GITISATS and CDR2 ISYDGTV (reference sequence). CDR3 length equals 16 residues. In DNA, the CDR3 is TGTGCCTTGTGGGAGTCGCAAGAGTTGGGCAAAAAAATCAAGGTATTT. This sequence encodes CALWESQELGKKIKVF.